The 4 T cell receptor beta chains below come from one sample, sequenced in a study of Tregs in tolerant kidney transplant recipients. Sequencing used immunoSEQ multiplex PCR; TCRdb keeps in-frame clones, though not all of them. The sample includes around 78,000 clones, approximately 89% of them seen just once. The sequencing used Tregs from blood, collected before the transplant. These receptors were taken from a human donor who received a combined kidney and bone marrow transplant.

The V gene is TRBV7-3, the J gene TRBJ2-3; the D is unclear. CDR1 SGHTA and CDR2 FQGTGA come from the germline V gene. The CDR3 loop spans 15 amino acids. The V end lost 5 bases, the J end lost 5 bases, and 17 bases lay between the germline ends. The CDR3 loop reads CASSLMGFKGDTQYF. CDR3 sequence (DNA): TGTGCCAGCAGCCTAATGGGTTTTAAGGGAGATACGCAGTATTTT. Based on the CDR3 plus reference TRBV7-3 and TRBJ2-3, the full variable domain is GAGVSQTPSNKVTEKGKYVELRCDPISGHTALYWYRQSLGQGPEFLIYFQGTGAADDSGLPNDRFFAVRPEGSVSTLKIQRTERGDSAVYLCASSLMGFKGDTQYFGPGTRLTVL.

The rearrangement uses TRBV2 and TRBJ1-1, with D unresolved. The CDR3 consists of 13 residues. V dropped 3 bases and J dropped 1 base, with 6 bases sitting between them. CDR1 and CDR2 from the germline V gene are SNHLY and FYNNEI. The CDR3 sequence is CASSDIENTEAFF. As DNA, the CDR3 is TGTGCCAGCAGTGATATCGAGAACACTGAAGCTTTCTTT.

The CDR3 loop reads CASSAESSYNEQFF. DNA for the CDR3: TGTGCCAGCAGCGCGGAAAGCTCCTACAATGAGCAGTTCTTC. The V gene is TRBV21-1, the J gene TRBJ2-1; the listed D gene, TRBD2, was not tested against the DNA. TRBV21-1 is a documented pseudogene. The CDR3 has 14 residues.

The sample holds one count of this clone. The chain couples TRBV19 to TRBJ1-5; D remains unclear. Germline V gene lookup returns CDR1 LNHDA and CDR2 SQIVND (reference sequence). V was clipped by 3 bases and J by 4 bases, with 7 bases between them. The CDR3 has 13 amino acids. CDR3 sequence: CASSIGENQPQHF. The DNA for the CDR3 is TGTGCCAGTAGTATTGGGGAGAATCAGCCCCAGCATTTT. Drawing the rest from reference TRBV19 and TRBJ1-5, the complete variable domain is DGGITQSPKYLFRKEGQNVTLSCEQNLNHDAMYWYRQDPGQGLRLIYYSQIVNDFQKGDIAEGYSVSREKKESFPLTVTSAQKNPTAFYLCASSIGENQPQHFGDGTRLSIL.